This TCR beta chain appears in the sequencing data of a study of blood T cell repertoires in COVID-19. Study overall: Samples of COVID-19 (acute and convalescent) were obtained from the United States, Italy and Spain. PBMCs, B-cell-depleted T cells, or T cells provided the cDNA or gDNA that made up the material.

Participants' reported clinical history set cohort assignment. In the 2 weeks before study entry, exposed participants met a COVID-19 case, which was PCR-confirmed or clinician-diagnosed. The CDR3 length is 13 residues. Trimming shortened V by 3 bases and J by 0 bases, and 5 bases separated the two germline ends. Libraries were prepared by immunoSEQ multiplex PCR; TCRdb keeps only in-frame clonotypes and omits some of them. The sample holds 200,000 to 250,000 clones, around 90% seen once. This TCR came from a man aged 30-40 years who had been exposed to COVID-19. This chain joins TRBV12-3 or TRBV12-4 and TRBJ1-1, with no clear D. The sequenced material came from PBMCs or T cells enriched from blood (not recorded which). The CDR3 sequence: CASSLRLNTEAFF. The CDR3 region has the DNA TGTGCCAGCAGTTTGAGGCTGAACACTGAAGCTTTCTTT.